Following are 8 T cell receptor beta chains from one sample sequenced in a study of control samples from healthy donors and cancer patients. The data were produced by immunoSEQ multiplex PCR, yet TCRdb's version contains in-frame clones alone and is incomplete. The table shows roughly 170,000 clones, with approximately 94% occurring only once. Material: blood. These receptors originate from a woman aged 18-29 years in good health.

The chain joins TRBV7-6 to TRBJ2-1; D possibly corresponds to TRBD2 (5 bases). Germline-derived CDR1 and CDR2 are SGHVS and FNYEAQ. The CDR3 is 16 residues long. The germline V and J ends were trimmed by 1 base and 0 bases, with 10 bases remaining between them. Written as DNA, the CDR3 is TGTGCCAGCAGCTTAGTTGGGAGCAGCTCCTACAATGAGCAGTTCTTC. As protein: CASSLVGSSSYNEQFF.

This chain uses TRBV20-1 with TRBJ1-1; tentatively, D is TRBD1 (5 bases). CDR1 is DFQATT, CDR2 SNEGSKA, per germline (reference sequence). CDR3 length equals 11 residues. The germline V and J ends were trimmed by 6 bases and 3 bases, with 8 bases remaining between them. CDR3 residues: CSAWGYTEAFF. CDR3 nucleotides: TGCAGTGCCTGGGGGTACACTGAAGCTTTCTTT.

J is TRBJ1-1 and V is TRBV19; 10 nucleotides line up with TRBD1. The CDR3 extends over 20 amino acids. In germline, CDR1 is LNHDA, CDR2 SQIVND (reference sequence). Trimming cost V 3 bases and J 0 bases; bases outside gene matches: 16. CDR3 sequence: CASSIHPRDRGSFMNTEAFF. The CDR3 DNA reads as TGTGCCAGTAGTATTCACCCCAGGGACAGGGGAAGCTTCATGAACACTGAAGCTTTCTTT.

The V gene is TRBV28, the J gene TRBJ2-3, with TRBD1 matching over 10 bases. The CDR3 runs to 18 residues. CDR1 MDHEN and CDR2 SYDVKM come from the germline V gene. Trimming removed 5 bases from V and 3 bases from J; junction bases left unmatched: 14. CDR3 coding DNA: TGTGCCAGCAGTGCCCGACAGGGGGCGGTGAGGGGGACAGATACGCAGTATTTT. This codes for CASSARQGAVRGTDTQYF.

This chain connects TRBV28 to TRBJ1-1; D is perhaps TRBD1 (5 bases). CDR1 MDHEN and CDR2 SYDVKM come from the germline V gene. The CDR3 contains 15 residues. V lost 5 bases, J lost 1 base, and 14 bases lay in between. DNA for the CDR3: TGTGCCAGCAGTCTCCACGCGGGGGGGAACACTGAAGCTTTCTTT. This gives the protein CASSLHAGGNTEAFF.

V usage is TRBV21-1 and J usage is TRBJ2-5; the D call of TRBD2 is as the table states it, not checked on the DNA. TRBV21-1 is a known pseudogene. The CDR3 is made up of 13 amino acids. In DNA form, the CDR3 reads TGTGCCAGCAGGAAGGAGGCGCGGGAGACCCAGTACTTC. It translates to CASRKEARETQYF.

The CDR3 loop reads CASSSYREAQPQHF. The DNA of the CDR3 is TGTGCCAGCAGTTCGTACAGGGAAGCTCAGCCCCAGCATTTT. V is TRBV6-6 and J is TRBJ1-5, with a weak D call TRBD1 (6 bases). Germline values: CDR1 MNHNY, CDR2 SVGAGI (reference sequence). The CDR3 length is 14 residues. V was cut by 4 bases and J by 6 bases, with 13 bases left in between.

The rearrangement uses TRBV6-6 and TRBJ2-5; 8 nucleotides match TRBD2. J gave up 4 bases and V 7 bases, and 5 bases lay outside the gene matches. Germline loops: CDR1 MNHNY, CDR2 SVGAGI (reference sequence). This CDR3 is 13 amino acids long. The CDR3, as DNA: TGTGCCAGCACGGGACTAGTACGAGAGACCCAGTACTTC. Encoded protein: CASTGLVRETQYF.